This T cell receptor beta chain is drawn from a study of yellow fever vaccine responses in identical twins. Study-level findings and limits: Reports say the vaccine T cell response in twins looked partly convergent and partly personalized.

Per the germline V gene, CDR1 is MNHNS and CDR2 is SASEGT. V shed 5 bases and J shed 2 bases, with 13 bases lying between them. This CDR3 region has 15 residues. One entry per CDR3 protein, called by TCRdb with MiXCR from the RT-PCR reads. This table has tens of thousands of distinct CDR3 sequences, less than 70% appearing once. Concerning this clonotype: The antigen remains unidentified.

The sequence derives from a woman aged 18-29 years who received the yellow fever vaccine. Sequencing was performed on T cells from blood (PBMCs), unsorted or a sorted subset (not recorded which), taken before or after yellow fever vaccination (not recorded which). The gene calls are TRBV6-1 and TRBJ2-1, with D perhaps TRBD1 (6 bases). The CDR3 sequence: CASSRDTETYNEQFF. The CDR3 nucleotides are TGTGCCAGCAGTCGGGACACCGAAACCTACAATGAGCAGTTCTTC.